A selection of T cell receptor beta chains follows, all from one sample in a study of patients and donors after allogeneic stem cell transplantation. TCRdb redid the calling of the RT-PCR reads with MiXCR, one entry per CDR3 protein. Here the sample spans about 24,000 distinct CDR3 sequences, 35% to 45% being singletons. Sequenced: blood, either unsorted or a sorted T cell fraction (not recorded which). These receptors all stem from a human donor who was either an allogeneic HSCT recipient or a stem cell or donor lymphocyte infusion donor (not recorded which). It is not recorded whose cells these are; they may come from a transplant donor. CDR3s include the opening cysteine and the closing phenylalanine or tryptophan. The D gene is left open where the match is weak. The size entry is marked missing in some rows and otherwise reads once, few, many or a size class.

>TRBD1|TRBV29-1|TRBJ1-3|.
CSAGQGANGNTIYF
TGCAGCGCCGGACAGGGGGCGAATGGAAACACCATATATTTT
>.|TRBV5-1|TRBJ2-5|.
CASSPLQETQYF
TGCGCCAGCAGCCCGCTACAAGAGACCCAGTACTTC
>.|TRBV20-1|TRBJ2-7|.
CSASRVRSFSYEQYF
TGCAGTGCTAGTCGCGTACGGAGCTTTTCCTACGAGCAGTACTTC
>.|TRBV5-1|TRBJ2-5|.
CASSLDPGQETQYF
TGCGCCAGCAGCTTGGATCCAGGCCAAGAGACCCAGTACTTC
>.|TRBV25-1|TRBJ2-2|.
CASSPQGPTGELFF
TGTGCCAGCAGCCCCCAGGGGCCCACCGGGGAGCTGTTTTTT
>.|TRBV3-1|TRBJ1-6|.
CASSQELVGFSYNSPLHF
TGTGCCAGCAGCCAAGAATTGGTGGGCTTCTCCTATAATTCACCCCTCCACTTT
>.|TRBV29-1|TRBJ2-7|.
CSVETPRLGGDNEQYF
TGCAGCGTTGAAACCCCTCGACTAGGGGGGGATAACGAGCAGTACTTC
>.|TRBV9|TRBJ1-1|.
CASSVGGQNTEAFF
TGTGCCAGCAGCGTTGGGGGACAGAACACTGAAGCTTTCTTT
>.|TRBV6-1|TRBJ1-1|.
CATTSRGNTEAFF
TGTGCCACCACCTCACGGGGGAACACTGAAGCTTTCTTT
>.|TRBV9|TRBJ2-5|.
CASSVGLGGEETQYF
TGTGCCAGCAGCGTAGGTCTAGGAGGAGAAGAGACCCAGTACTTC
>.|TRBV6-5|TRBJ1-1|few
CASQGPTEAFF
TGTGCCAGCCAGGGGCCCACTGAAGCTTTCTTT
>.|TRBV5-1|TRBJ1-1|few
CASSFWDTYTEAFF
TGCGCCAGCAGCTTTTGGGACACCTACACTGAAGCTTTCTTT
>TRBD1|TRBV24-1|TRBJ2-2|few
CATSRTGNTGELFF
TGTGCCACCAGTAGGACAGGGAACACCGGGGAGCTGTTTTTT
>TRBD1|TRBV5-1|TRBJ2-5|.
CASSRNTGGAETQYF
TGCGCCAGCAGCAGAAACACAGGGGGCGCCGAGACCCAGTACTTC
>.|TRBV28|TRBJ1-5|few
CASSYTGGNQPQHF
TGTGCCAGCAGCTACACCGGGGGCAATCAGCCCCAGCATTTT
>TRBD2|TRBV4-1|TRBJ2-5|few
CASSQGVAGTKETQYF
TGCGCCAGCAGCCAAGGTGTAGCGGGGACTAAAGAGACTCAGTACTTC
>.|TRBV21-1|TRBJ1-1|.
CASSKLGGQASMNTEAFF
TGTGCCAGCAGCAAATTAGGAGGGCAGGCCTCAATGAACACTGAAGCTTTCTTT
>TRBD2|TRBV18|TRBJ2-7|.
CASSPTAGGLYEQYF
TGTGCCAGCTCACCAACCGCGGGAGGGCTCTACGAGCAGTACTTC
>.|TRBV18|TRBJ2-1|.
CASSPILQYNEQFF
TGTGCCAGCTCACCAATTTTACAGTACAATGAGCAGTTCTTC
>TRBD1|TRBV9|TRBJ2-5|.
CASSPRTGQETQYF
TGTGCCAGCAGCCCCCGGACAGGGCAAGAGACCCAGTACTTC
>.|TRBV7-3|TRBJ2-3|.
CASSPDRMADTQYF
TGTGCCAGCAGCCCAGACAGGATGGCAGATACGCAGTATTTT
>.|TRBV14|TRBJ2-1|.
CASSQDEPFGRQYNEQFF
TGTGCCAGCAGCCAAGACGAACCCTTCGGACGACAGTATAATGAGCAGTTCTTC
>.|TRBV10-2|TRBJ1-4|.
CASSDQGTNEKLFF
TGCGCCAGCAGTGATCAAGGGACTAATGAAAAACTGTTTTTT
>.|TRBV7-2|TRBJ2-3|.
CASSLTIYTQYF
TGTGCCAGCAGCTTGACCATATATACGCAGTATTTT
>.|TRBV5-6|TRBJ1-1|once
CASSWGGSTEAFF
TGTGCCAGCAGCTGGGGGGGAAGCACTGAAGCTTTCTTT
>TRBD1|TRBV7-6|TRBJ1-3|.
CASSTRQGDGNTIYF
TGTGCCAGCAGCACTCGACAGGGGGATGGAAACACCATATATTTT
>.|TRBV7-4|TRBJ1-5|few
CASSSYMRGNQPQHF
TGTGCCAGCAGCTCTTACATGAGGGGTAATCAGCCCCAGCATTTT
>.|TRBV7-9|TRBJ2-2|.
CASSLEYTGELFF
TGTGCCAGCAGCTTAGAATACACCGGGGAGCTGTTTTTT
>.|TRBV20-1|TRBJ2-7|.
CSARFDSPYEQYF
TGCAGTGCTAGATTCGACAGCCCCTACGAGCAGTACTTC
>.|TRBV5-1|TRBJ2-2|once
CASSSDLDPGELFF
TGCGCCAGCAGCTCCGATTTAGATCCCGGGGAGCTGTTTTTT
>.|TRBV25-1|TRBJ2-1|once
CASSDSTWGGNEQFF
TGTGCCAGCAGTGATTCGACTTGGGGAGGCAATGAGCAGTTCTTC
>.|TRBV4-2|TRBJ1-2|.
CASSQDLIARELCTF
TGTGCCAGCAGCCAGGATTTAATCGCGCGGGAGCTCTGCACCTTC
>.|TRBV5-1|TRBJ2-7|.
CASSFTHSYEQYF
TGCGCCAGCAGCTTCACCCACTCCTACGAGCAGTACTTC
>.|TRBV12-3/TRBV12-4|TRBJ1-1|few
CASSLKGGAFF
TGTGCCAGCAGTTTAAAGGGGGGAGCTTTCTTT
>TRBD1|TRBV12-3/TRBV12-4|TRBJ1-6|.
CASSFRGGQGSSYNSPLHF
TGTGCCAGCAGTTTCAGGGGCGGACAGGGAAGCTCCTATAATTCACCCCTCCACTTT
>TRBD2|TRBV10-3|TRBJ2-3|once
CAISESFGRAGTDTQYF
TGTGCCATCAGTGAGTCGTTCGGGAGGGCCGGTACAGATACGCAGTATTTT